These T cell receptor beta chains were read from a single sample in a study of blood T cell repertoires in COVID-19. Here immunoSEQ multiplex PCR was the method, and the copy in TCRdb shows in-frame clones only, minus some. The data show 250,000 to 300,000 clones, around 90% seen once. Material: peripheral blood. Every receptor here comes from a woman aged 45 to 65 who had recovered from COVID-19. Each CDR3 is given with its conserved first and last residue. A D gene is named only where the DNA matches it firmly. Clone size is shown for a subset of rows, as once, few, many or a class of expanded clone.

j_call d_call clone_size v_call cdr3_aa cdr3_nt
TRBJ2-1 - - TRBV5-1 CASSSVGNPGNEQFF TGCGCCAGCAGCTCGGTCGGGAACCCGGGGAATGAGCAGTTCTTC
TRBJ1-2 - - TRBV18 CASSPIVTDYGYTF TGTGCCAGCTCACCAATAGTAACAGACTATGGCTACACCTTC
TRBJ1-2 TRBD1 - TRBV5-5 CASSQLGQLYGYTF TGTGCCAGCAGTCAGCTGGGACAGCTCTATGGCTACACCTTC
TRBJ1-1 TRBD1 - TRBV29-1 CSVRTGEAFF TGCAGCGTCAGGACAGGGGAAGCTTTCTTT
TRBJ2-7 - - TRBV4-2 CASSQLSGGAEQYF TGTGCCAGCAGCCAACTTAGCGGAGGGGCCGAGCAGTACTTC
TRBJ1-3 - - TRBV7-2 CASSPKDSLSGNTIYF TGTGCCAGCAGCCCGAAGGACAGCCTCTCTGGAAACACCATATATTTT
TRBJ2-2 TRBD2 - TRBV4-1 CASSPDSGGAATGELFF TGCGCCAGCAGCCCGGATAGCGGGGGGGCCGCCACCGGGGAGCTGTTTTTT
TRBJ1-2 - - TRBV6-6 CASSRRGTQNRGYGYTF TGTGCCAGCAGTCGCCGGGGGACCCAAAATCGGGGCTATGGCTACACCTTC
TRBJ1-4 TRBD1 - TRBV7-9 CASSHGQGHNEKLFF TGTGCCAGCAGCCATGGACAGGGCCATAATGAAAAACTGTTTTTT
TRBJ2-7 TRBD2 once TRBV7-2 CASREAGGISREQYF TGTGCCAGCAGAGAAGCGGGAGGAATATCGCGCGAGCAGTACTTC
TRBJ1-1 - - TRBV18 CASSPGQREAFF TGTGCCAGCTCACCCGGGCAGCGGGAAGCTTTCTTT
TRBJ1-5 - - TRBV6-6 CASSYSRTPDQPQHF TGTGCCAGCAGTTACTCGAGGACACCTGATCAGCCCCAGCATTTT
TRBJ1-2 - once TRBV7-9 CASSLRQAPYGYTF TGTGCCAGCAGCTTACGTCAGGCCCCCTATGGCTACACCTTC
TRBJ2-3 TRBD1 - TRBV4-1 CASSQEGTEHTQYF TGCGCCAGCAGCCAAGAAGGGACAGAACATACGCAGTATTTT
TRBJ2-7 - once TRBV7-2 CASSLVPRGYEQYF TGTGCCAGCAGCTTAGTGCCCAGGGGTTACGAGCAGTACTTC
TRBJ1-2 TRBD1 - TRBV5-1 CASSLGTRGHGYTF TGCGCCAGCAGCTTGGGAACCAGGGGGCATGGCTACACCTTC
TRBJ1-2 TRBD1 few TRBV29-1 CSVVPRDRGSGGYTF TGCAGCGTGGTTCCCCGGGACAGGGGCTCGGGGGGCTACACCTTC
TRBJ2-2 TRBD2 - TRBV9 CASRSLAGGQNTGELFF TGTGCCAGCAGGTCACTAGCGGGAGGCCAGAACACCGGGGAGCTGTTTTTT
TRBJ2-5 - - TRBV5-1 CASSLAGGTETQYF TGCGCCAGCAGCTTGGCTGGGGGGACGGAGACCCAGTACTTC
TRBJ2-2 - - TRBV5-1 CASSLVALNTGELFF TGCGCCAGCAGCTTGGTGGCCTTGAACACCGGGGAGCTGTTTTTT
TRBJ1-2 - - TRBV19 CASSMLQVANYGYTF TGTGCCAGTAGTATGCTCCAGGTAGCTAACTATGGCTACACCTTC
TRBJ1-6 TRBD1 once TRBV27 CASSPRTGGDSPLHF TGTGCCAGCAGTCCTCGAACAGGGGGGGATTCACCCCTCCACTTT
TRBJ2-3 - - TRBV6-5 CASTLADTQYF TGTGCCAGCACCTTAGCAGATACGCAGTATTTT
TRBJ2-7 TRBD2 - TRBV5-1 CASSPSGTSVYEQYF TGCGCCAGCAGCCCCTCCGGGACTAGCGTTTACGAGCAGTACTTC
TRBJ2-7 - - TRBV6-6 CASRDTFTYEQYF TGTGCCAGCCGGGACACCTTTACCTACGAGCAGTACTTC
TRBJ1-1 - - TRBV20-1 CSAELYEAFF TGCAGTGCTGAGCTGTATGAAGCTTTCTTT
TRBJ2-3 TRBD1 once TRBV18 CASSPIQGAPSDTQYF TGTGCCAGCTCACCGATACAGGGGGCGCCCTCAGATACGCAGTATTTT
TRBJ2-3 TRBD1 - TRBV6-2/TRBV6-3 CASSYSWDRERYTQYF TGTGCCAGCAGTTACTCTTGGGACAGAGAACGATATACGCAGTATTTT
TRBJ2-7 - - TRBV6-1 CASSEGGQEAYEQYF TGTGCCAGCAGCGAAGGAGGGCAAGAAGCCTACGAGCAGTACTTC
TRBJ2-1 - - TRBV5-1 CASSLIPRTRSYNEQFF TGCGCCAGCAGCTTGATCCCCAGGACTCGCTCCTACAATGAGCAGTTCTTC
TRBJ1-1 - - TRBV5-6 CASSPFPSTEAFF TGTGCCAGCAGCCCCTTCCCGTCCACTGAAGCTTTCTTT
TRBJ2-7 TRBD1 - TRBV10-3 CAINYPGGDEQYF TGTGCCATCAATTATCCAGGGGGCGACGAGCAGTACTTC
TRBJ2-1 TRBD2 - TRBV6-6 CASSLLAGVRNEQFF TGTGCCAGCAGCTTACTAGCGGGAGTGCGAAATGAGCAGTTCTTC
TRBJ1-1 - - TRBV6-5 CASSLNLVTEAFF TGTGCCAGCAGCCTGAACTTGGTCACTGAAGCTTTCTTT
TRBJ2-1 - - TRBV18 CASSPTGTYNEQFF TGTGCCAGCTCACCAACGGGAACCTACAATGAGCAGTTCTTC
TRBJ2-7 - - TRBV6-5 CASAGQNSYEQYF TGTGCCAGCGCCGGACAGAACTCCTACGAGCAGTACTTC
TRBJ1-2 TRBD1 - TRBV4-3 CASSARLTGGNGYGYTF TGCGCCAGCAGCGCTCGTCTAACAGGGGGCAACGGCTATGGCTACACCTTC
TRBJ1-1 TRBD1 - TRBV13 CASSLPNTGGGTEAFF TGTGCCAGCAGCTTACCCAACACAGGGGGGGGAACTGAAGCTTTCTTT
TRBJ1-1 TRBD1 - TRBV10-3 CAISVGTESEAFF TGTGCCATCAGTGTTGGGACAGAGAGTGAAGCTTTCTTT
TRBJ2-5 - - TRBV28 CASSSPTGGQETQYF TGTGCCAGCAGTTCCCCCACTGGGGGGCAAGAGACCCAGTACTTC
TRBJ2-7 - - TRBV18 CASSPRGTSYEQYF TGTGCCAGCTCACCACGTGGCACCTCCTACGAGCAGTACTTC
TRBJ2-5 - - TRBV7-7 CASSLARTPQETQYF TGTGCTAGCAGCTTAGCGAGGACTCCCCAAGAGACCCAGTACTTC
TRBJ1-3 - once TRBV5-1 CASSLAAASGNTIYF TGCGCCAGCAGCTTGGCTGCGGCTAGTGGAAACACCATATATTTT
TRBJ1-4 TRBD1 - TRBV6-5 CASSSTGATNEKLFF TGTGCCAGCAGTTCGACAGGGGCAACTAATGAAAAACTGTTTTTT
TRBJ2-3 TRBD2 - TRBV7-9 CASSTSSGWADTQYF TGTGCCAGCAGCACCTCTAGCGGGTGGGCAGATACGCAGTATTTT
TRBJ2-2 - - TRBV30 CAWSLGRRGTGELFF TGTGCCTGGAGTTTGGGGCGGCGGGGCACCGGGGAGCTGTTTTTT
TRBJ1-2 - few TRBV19 CASARNYGYTF TGTGCCAGTGCACGGAACTATGGCTACACCTTC
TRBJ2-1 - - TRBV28 CASSLYGYNEQFF TGTGCCAGCAGTTTATACGGCTACAATGAGCAGTTCTTC
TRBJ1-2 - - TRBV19 CASSIVGAGVPGLYGYTF TGTGCCAGTAGTATAGTAGGCGCGGGAGTGCCGGGGCTCTATGGCTACACCTTC
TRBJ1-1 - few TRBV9 CASSVDPTLNAFF TGTGCCAGCAGCGTAGATCCAACTCTGAATGCTTTCTTT
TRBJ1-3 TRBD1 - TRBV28 CASSSTGVSGNTIYF TGTGCCAGCAGTTCTACAGGGGTCTCTGGAAACACCATATATTTT
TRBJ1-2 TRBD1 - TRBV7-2 CASSLGAGTGGIYTF TGTGCCAGCAGCTTAGGGGCCGGGACAGGGGGCATCTACACCTTC
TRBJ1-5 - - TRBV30 CAWGYYGNQPQHF TGTGCCTGGGGCTACTATGGCAATCAGCCCCAGCATTTT